The clone carrying this T cell receptor (beta chain) came up many times. Its cognate antigen is unknown. The record originates from a study of T cells in Graves' hyperthyroidism and ophthalmopathy. The study, taken as a whole, reports: Ophthalmopathy was model-predicted a median 6.5 months pre-onset. Most thyroid clonotypes that were expanded above 0.001 also turned up in blood.

The germline V and J ends were trimmed by 8 bases and 8 bases, with 8 bases remaining between them. This CDR3 contains 10 residues. Template material for amplifying TCR beta CDR3 regions consisted of RNA transcripts. The TCR CDR3 first-round RT-PCR relied on the HTBI primer set. One entry per CDR3 protein, called by TCRdb with MiXCR from the multiplex PCR reads. The profile shows about 380,000 distinct CDR3 sequences, approximately 18% of them singletons. The chain couples TRBV12-3 or TRBV12-4 to TRBJ2-3; D is uncertain. The sequenced sample was blood. This TCR was recovered from a man aged 18 to 29 with Graves' ophthalmopathy. The CDR3 loop reads CASGKTTQYF. The DNA for the CDR3 is TGTGCCAGCGGGAAGACTACGCAGTATTTT.